This TCR beta chain was profiled in a study of cytomegalovirus exposure and HLA in healthy donors. Notes on the study in general: Both high specificity and high sensitivity reportedly marked the classifier's diagnosis of cytomegalovirus status. Excluded: some indistinguishable V segments such as TRBV6-2 and TRBV6-3.

About this clone itself: Its specificity is unknown.

V lost 0 bases and J 3 bases, leaving 9 bases between the germline ends. CDR1 and CDR2 (germline): LGHNA, YNFKEQ. This CDR3 contains 15 residues. The study ran its PCR with 60 Vbeta and 13 Jbeta primers. Sequenced by immunoSEQ multiplex PCR; TCRdb stores in-frame clones only, minus some. The sample has about 150,000 clones, over 70% seen once. The rearrangement links TRBV4-2 to TRBJ1-5; tentative D call: TRBD1 (5 bases). This receptor was identified in a man younger than 40 in good health and CMV-seronegative. Sequences were obtained from PBMCs. The CDR3 here is CASSQDKQANQPQHF. In nucleotides, the CDR3 is TGTGCCAGCAGCCAAGATAAACAGGCCAATCAGCCCCAGCATTTT.